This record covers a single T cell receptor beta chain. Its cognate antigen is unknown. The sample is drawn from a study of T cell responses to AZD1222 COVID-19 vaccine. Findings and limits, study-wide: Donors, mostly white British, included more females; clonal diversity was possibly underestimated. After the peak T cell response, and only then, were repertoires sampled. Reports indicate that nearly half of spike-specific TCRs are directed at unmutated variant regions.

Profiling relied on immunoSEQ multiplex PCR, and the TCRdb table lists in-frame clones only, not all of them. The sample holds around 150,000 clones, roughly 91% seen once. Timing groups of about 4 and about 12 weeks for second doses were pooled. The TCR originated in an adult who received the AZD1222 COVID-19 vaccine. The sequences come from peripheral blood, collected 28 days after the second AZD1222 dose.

The CDR3 here is CASSEWGLAGHEQYF. The CDR3 region has the DNA TGTGCCAGCAGTGAATGGGGACTAGCGGGACACGAGCAGTACTTC. This chain links TRBV6-1 with TRBJ2-7, with 13 bases that match TRBD2. CDR1 and CDR2 from the germline V gene are MNHNS and SASEGT. J lost 5 bases, V lost 2 bases, and 3 bases had no gene match. The CDR3 runs 15 residues.